The rows below give T cell receptor beta chains drawn from one sample of a study of OX40 agonist ivuxolimab in advanced cancers. The assay was immunoSEQ multiplex PCR, and TCRdb's table has in-frame clones only and misses some. The sample comprises 75,000 to 100,000 clones, approximately 84% of which are singletons, and under 3.5% rests with the top ten. The source material was CD4+ or CD8+ T cells sorted from blood, sampled in a trial of the OX40 agonist ivuxolimab. These receptors all stem from an adult with an advanced solid tumor such as melanoma, head and neck, liver or kidney cancer. CDR3s include the opening cysteine and the closing phenylalanine or tryptophan. The D gene is left open where the match is weak. The listing skips clone size in some rows; elsewhere it reads once, few, many or a size class.

d_call: .
v_call: TRBV5-1
clone_size: .
cdr3_aa: CASSFESLGTSGANVLTF

d_call: .
v_call: TRBV28
clone_size: few
cdr3_aa: CASSFRGNYGYTF

d_call: TRBD1
v_call: TRBV5-1
clone_size: .
cdr3_aa: CASSVGTVNTEAFF

d_call: .
v_call: TRBV6-5
clone_size: .
cdr3_aa: CASSYSRGYNSPLHF

d_call: TRBD1
v_call: TRBV7-2
clone_size: .
cdr3_aa: CASSKPGGPGGELFF

d_call: .
v_call: TRBV6-5
clone_size: once
cdr3_aa: CASSTELALGELFF

d_call: .
v_call: TRBV7-9
clone_size: .
cdr3_aa: CASSLSGGLTEAFF

d_call: TRBD1
v_call: TRBV28
clone_size: .
cdr3_aa: CASSHNGDRVYSPLHF

d_call: .
v_call: TRBV6-5
clone_size: .
cdr3_aa: CASSYAQGSSYEQYF

d_call: .
v_call: TRBV19
clone_size: .
cdr3_aa: CASSKSPPGYSNQPQHF

d_call: TRBD1
v_call: TRBV12-5
clone_size: .
cdr3_aa: CASGRGPGQGGYGYTF

d_call: .
v_call: TRBV21-1
clone_size: .
cdr3_aa: CASRPGQGYVHAYEQYF

d_call: .
v_call: TRBV7-2
clone_size: .
cdr3_aa: CASSLTGHFFTSYGYTF

d_call: .
v_call: TRBV5-1
clone_size: .
cdr3_aa: CASSFSGEDGYTF

d_call: TRBD2
v_call: TRBV5-1
clone_size: .
cdr3_aa: CASSPAVRGGSYNEQFF

d_call: .
v_call: TRBV7-2
clone_size: .
cdr3_aa: CASSLGLAGETQYF

d_call: TRBD1
v_call: TRBV5-3
clone_size: .
cdr3_aa: CARSFRTGETQYF

d_call: TRBD2
v_call: TRBV7-2
clone_size: .
cdr3_aa: CASSLGASGGVLETQYF

d_call: .
v_call: TRBV19
clone_size: .
cdr3_aa: CASVPGSVSNSNQPQHF

d_call: TRBD1
v_call: TRBV19
clone_size: .
cdr3_aa: CASSMKDRGVDSYNSPLHF

d_call: .
v_call: TRBV9
clone_size: .
cdr3_aa: CASSVGTYQETQYF

d_call: TRBD1
v_call: TRBV7-6
clone_size: .
cdr3_aa: CASSLGAPGQGVSDYGYTF

d_call: TRBD1
v_call: TRBV11-2
clone_size: .
cdr3_aa: CASSEGQGATNEKLFF